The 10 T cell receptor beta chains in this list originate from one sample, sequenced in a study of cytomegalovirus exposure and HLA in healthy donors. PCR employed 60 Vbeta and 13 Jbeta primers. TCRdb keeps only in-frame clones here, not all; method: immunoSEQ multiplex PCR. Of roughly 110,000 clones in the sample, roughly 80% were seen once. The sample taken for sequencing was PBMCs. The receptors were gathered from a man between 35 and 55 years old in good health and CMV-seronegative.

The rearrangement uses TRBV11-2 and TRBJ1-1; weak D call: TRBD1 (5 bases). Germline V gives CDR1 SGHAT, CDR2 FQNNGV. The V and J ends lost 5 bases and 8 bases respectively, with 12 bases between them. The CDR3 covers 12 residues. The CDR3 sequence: CASSPREGEAFF. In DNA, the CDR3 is TGTGCCAGCAGCCCCCGGGAGGGGGAAGCTTTCTTT. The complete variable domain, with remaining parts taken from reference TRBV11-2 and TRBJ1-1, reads EAGVAQSPRYKIIEKRQSVAFWCNPISGHATLYWYQQILGQGPKLLIQFQNNGVVDDSQLPKDRFSAERLKGVDSTLKIQPAKLEDSAVYLCASSPREGEAFFGQGTRLTVV.

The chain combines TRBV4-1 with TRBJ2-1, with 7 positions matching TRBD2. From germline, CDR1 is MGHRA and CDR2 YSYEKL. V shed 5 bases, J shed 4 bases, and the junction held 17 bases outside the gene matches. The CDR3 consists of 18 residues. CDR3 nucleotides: TGCGCCAGCAGCGGCCGGCTACGGCGGGGGAGTGGGTACAATGAGCAGTTCTTC. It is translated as CASSGRLRRGSGYNEQFF.

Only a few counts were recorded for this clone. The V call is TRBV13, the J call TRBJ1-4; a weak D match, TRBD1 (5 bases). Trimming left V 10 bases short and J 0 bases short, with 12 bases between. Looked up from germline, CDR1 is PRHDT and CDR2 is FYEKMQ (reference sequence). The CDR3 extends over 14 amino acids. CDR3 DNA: TGTGCCACGGGTACAGGACCAACTAATGAAAAACTGTTTTTT. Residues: CATGTGPTNEKLFF.

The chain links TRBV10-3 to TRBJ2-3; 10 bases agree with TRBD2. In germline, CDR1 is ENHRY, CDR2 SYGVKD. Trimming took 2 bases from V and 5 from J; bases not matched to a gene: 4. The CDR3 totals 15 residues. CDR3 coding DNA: TGTGCCATCAGTGAGCTAGCGGGGGTTTTAGATACGCAGTATTTT. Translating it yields CAISELAGVLDTQYF.

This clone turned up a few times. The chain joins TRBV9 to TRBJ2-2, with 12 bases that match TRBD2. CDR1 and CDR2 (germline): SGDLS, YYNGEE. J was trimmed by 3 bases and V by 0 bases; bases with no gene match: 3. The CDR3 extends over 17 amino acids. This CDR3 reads CASSVAGTSGYTGELFF. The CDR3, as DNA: TGTGCCAGCAGCGTAGCAGGGACTAGCGGGTACACCGGGGAGCTGTTTTTT.

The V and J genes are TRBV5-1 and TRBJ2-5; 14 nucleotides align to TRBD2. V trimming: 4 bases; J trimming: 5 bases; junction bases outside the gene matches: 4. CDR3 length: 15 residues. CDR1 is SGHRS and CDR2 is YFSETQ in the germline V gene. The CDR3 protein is CASSQTSGGDETQYF. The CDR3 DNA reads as TGCGCCAGCAGCCAGACTAGCGGGGGGGATGAGACCCAGTACTTC.

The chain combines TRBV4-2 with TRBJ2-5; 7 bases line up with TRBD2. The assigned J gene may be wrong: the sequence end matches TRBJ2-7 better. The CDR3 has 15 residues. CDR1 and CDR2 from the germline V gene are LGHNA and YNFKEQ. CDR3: CASSQDLRELYEQYF. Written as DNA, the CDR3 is TGTGCCAGCAGCCAAGATTTGCGGGAGCTCTACGAGCAGTACTTC.

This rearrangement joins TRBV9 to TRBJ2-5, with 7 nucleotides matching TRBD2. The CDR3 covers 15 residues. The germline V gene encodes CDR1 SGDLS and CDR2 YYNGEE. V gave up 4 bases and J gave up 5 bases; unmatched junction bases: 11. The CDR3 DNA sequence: TGTGCCAGCAGCCCGGGGGGAAGGTACGGGGAGACCCAGTACTTC. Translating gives CASSPGGRYGETQYF.

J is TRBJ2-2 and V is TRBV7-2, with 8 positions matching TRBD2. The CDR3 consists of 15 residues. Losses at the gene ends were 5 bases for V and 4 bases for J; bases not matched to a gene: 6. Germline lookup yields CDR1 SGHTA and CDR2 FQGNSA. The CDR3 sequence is CASSPGLAFTGELFF. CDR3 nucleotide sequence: TGTGCCAGCAGCCCCGGACTAGCTTTCACCGGGGAGCTGTTTTTT.

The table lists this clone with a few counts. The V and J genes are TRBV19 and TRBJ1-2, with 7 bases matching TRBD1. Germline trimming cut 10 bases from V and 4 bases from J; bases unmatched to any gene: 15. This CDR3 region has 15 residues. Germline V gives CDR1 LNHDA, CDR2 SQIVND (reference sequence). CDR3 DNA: TGTGCCAACAGATGGGGACAGCATCCTTTCTATGGCTACACCTTC. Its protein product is CANRWGQHPFYGYTF.